One sample yielded the 21 T cell receptor beta chains listed below, sequenced in a study of shared clonotypes between healthy human individuals. Method: immunoSEQ multiplex PCR; TCRdb's copy keeps in-frame clones and lacks some. The sample has 2,100,000 or so clones, 95% seen once. Sequences were obtained from naive CD4+ T cells sorted from blood. Regarding subset: CD45RA+ positively selected. These receptor sequences come from a man aged 18 to 35 in good health.

The rearrangement uses TRBV4-1 and TRBJ1-4; D is perhaps TRBD1 (5 bases). The CDR3 extends over 15 amino acids. Germline CDR1 and CDR2: MGHRA and YSYEKL. Trimming cost V 1 base and J 4 bases, with 10 bases left between them. CDR3 nucleotides: TGCGCCAGCAGCCAAGTGGGGGTCGGTAATGAAAAACTGTTTTTT. Protein sequence: CASSQVGVGNEKLFF.

This chain links TRBV5-4 with TRBJ1-1; tentative D call: TRBD1 (6 bases). CDR3 size: 13 residues. Deletions cut 4 bases from V and 4 bases from J, with 11 bases between. Per the germline V gene, CDR1 is SGHNT and CDR2 is YYREEE (reference sequence). The CDR3 DNA reads as TGTGCCAGCAGCCAGAGGGGGGGCACTGAAGCTTTCTTT. It is translated as CASSQRGGTEAFF.

The chain uses TRBV10-3 and TRBJ2-7; 11 nucleotides align to TRBD1. J lost 5 bases, V lost 4 bases, and 7 bases had no gene match. The CDR3 has 15 amino acids. Germline V gene sequence: CDR1 ENHRY, CDR2 SYGVKD. CDR3 nucleotides: TGTGCCATCAGTGTCCGGGGGGACAGGGGGGACGAGCAGTACTTC. Encoded protein: CAISVRGDRGDEQYF.

The chain has TRBV18 and TRBJ2-3; no clear D. The CDR3 is made up of 13 amino acids. Trimming stripped 1 base from V and 3 bases from J, with 5 bases between. The germline gives CDR1 KGHSH, CDR2 LQKENI. The CDR3 region has the DNA TGTGCCAGCTCACCACTACGGACAGATACGCAGTATTTT. This encodes CASSPLRTDTQYF.

This sequence joins TRBV10-3 and TRBJ2-7, with D perhaps matching TRBD2 (5 bases). This CDR3 contains 15 residues. The germline V gene has CDR1 ENHRY and CDR2 SYGVKD. V lost 5 bases and J lost 3, with 17 bases in between. Written as DNA, the CDR3 is TGTGCCATCAGTCTCACTGAGGGTGCCATCTACGAGCAGTACTTC. This gives the protein CAISLTEGAIYEQYF.

About this clone itself: A read error may account for a junction end that differs from germline. The chain couples TRBV15 to TRBJ2-1; D perhaps matches TRBD2 (6 bases). This CDR3 spans 13 amino acids. Germline-derived CDR1 and CDR2 are LNHNV and YYDKDF (reference sequence). The CDR3 nucleotides read TGTGCCACTAACCCCGGGACTCACAATGGGCAGTTCTTC. Protein product: CATNPGTHNGQFF.

The chain joins TRBV19 to TRBJ2-7, with 8 positions matching TRBD1. The CDR3 loop spans 15 amino acids. The germline gives CDR1 LNHDA, CDR2 SQIVND (reference sequence). Unmatched junction bases numbered 7, after V lost 3 bases and J lost 3 bases. As DNA, the CDR3 is TGTGCCAGTAGTATCTCGGGACAGGTTATCTACGAGCAGTACTTC. Amino acids: CASSISGQVIYEQYF. Filled out from reference TRBV19 and TRBJ2-7, the complete variable domain reads DGGITQSPKYLFRKEGQNVTLSCEQNLNHDAMYWYRQDPGQGLRLIYYSQIVNDFQKGDIAEGYSVSREKKESFPLTVTSAQKNPTAFYLCASSISGQVIYEQYFGPGTRLTVT.

This clone was seen just once. V gene TRBV7-2 combines with J gene TRBJ2-3; 9 nucleotides align to TRBD2. The V segment lost 5 bases and the J segment 4 bases; nucleotides outside the gene matches: 10. CDR1 is SGHTA and CDR2 is FQGNSA in the germline V gene. The CDR3 consists of 16 residues. The DNA of the CDR3 is TGTGCCAGCAGCCGGGGGGGACTAGCCAAATCAGATACGCAGTATTTT. Residues: CASSRGGLAKSDTQYF.

The rearrangement joins TRBV19 to TRBJ1-6, with D uncertain. Germline loops: CDR1 LNHDA, CDR2 SQIVND (reference sequence). Trimming took 1 base from V and 7 from J, leaving 14 bases between them. CDR3 length: 16 amino acids. In DNA form, the CDR3 reads TGTGCCAGTAGTATAGGATCTCCTCCACTCAATTCACCCCTCCACTTT. Its protein is CASSIGSPPLNSPLHF.

The chain uses TRBV28 and TRBJ1-4; maybe TRBD1 (5 bases). The CDR3 loop spans 16 amino acids. The germline V gene encodes CDR1 MDHEN and CDR2 SYDVKM. Trimming cost V 0 bases and J 6 bases, with 14 bases left between them. In DNA, the CDR3 is TGTGCCAGCAGTTTATGGGGGACTTCGGATTATGAAAAACTGTTTTTT. This codes for CASSLWGTSDYEKLFF.

J is TRBJ2-2 and V is TRBV30; no definite D call. The germline gives CDR1 GTSNPN, CDR2 SVGIG (reference sequence). The CDR3 totals 13 residues. Trimming removed 2 bases at V and 8 bases at J, with 12 bases between. The CDR3 bases are TGTGCCTGGAGTATCTCTCCCGTTGGGGAGCTGTTTTTT. It codes for CAWSISPVGELFF.

V and J are TRBV29-1 and TRBJ2-7; 8 bases map to TRBD2. Germline V CDR1 and CDR2: SQVTM, ANQGSEA. With 3 bases clipped from V and 2 bases from J, the junction kept 3 bases outside the gene matches. This CDR3 has 13 amino acids. In DNA form, the CDR3 reads TGCAGCGTTGAGGTAGCGGGACCCTACGAGCAGTACTTC. Protein sequence: CSVEVAGPYEQYF.

This clone was observed once. The chain joins TRBV10-3 to TRBJ2-7, with D maybe TRBD2 (6 bases). Trimming left V 4 bases short and J 6 bases short, with 19 bases between. CDR3 length equals 15 residues. The germline V gene has CDR1 ENHRY and CDR2 SYGVKD. The CDR3 loop reads CAISGGDLPPFEQYF. The CDR3 bases are TGTGCCATCAGTGGGGGGGACCTGCCGCCCTTCGAGCAGTACTTC.

This clone was detected only once. The V and J genes are TRBV19 and TRBJ1-1; tentative D call: TRBD1 (5 bases). Trimming cost V 2 bases and J 6 bases, with 13 bases left between them. CDR1 is LNHDA, CDR2 SQIVND, per germline (reference sequence). The CDR3 length is 14 residues. The CDR3 loop reads CASSIILGTSEAFF. As DNA, the CDR3 is TGTGCCAGTAGTATAATTTTGGGGACCTCTGAAGCTTTCTTT.

The chain joins TRBV2 to TRBJ2-1; TRBD2 might be the D (6 bases). V was cut by 3 bases and J by 3 bases, with 9 bases left in between. Germline CDR1 reads SNHLY; CDR2 reads FYNNEI. The CDR3 runs 14 residues. The CDR3 region has the DNA TGTGCCAGCAGTGACGGGACTTACTACAATGAGCAGTTCTTC. Its protein product is CASSDGTYYNEQFF.

This chain links TRBV11-2 with TRBJ1-5; D gene ambiguous. CDR3 length: 13 residues. V lost 5 bases and J 5 bases, leaving 10 bases between the germline ends. Germline V gene data show CDR1 as SGHAT and CDR2 as FQNNGV. The CDR3 is CASSPVQHQPQHF. The CDR3 coding sequence is TGTGCCAGCAGCCCCGTTCAACATCAGCCCCAGCATTTT.

V is TRBV7-8 and J is TRBJ2-5; TRBD2 agrees at 12 bases. CDR1 SGHVS and CDR2 FQNEAQ come from the germline V gene. V was clipped by 2 bases and J by 5 bases; unmatched bases: 12. The CDR3 loop spans 18 amino acids. CDR3 sequence (DNA): TGTGCCAGCAGCTTAAGTGGACTAGCGGGACCAAAGGGTGAGACCCAGTACTTC. Its protein is CASSLSGLAGPKGETQYF.

The J gene is TRBJ2-1, the V gene TRBV20-1; no reliable D call. Germline V gene data show CDR1 as DFQATT and CDR2 as SNEGSKA (reference sequence). The CDR3 loop spans 11 amino acids. V lost 5 bases to trimming and J lost 6 bases, with 8 bases between them. The CDR3 sequence: CSAGRVNEQFF. Here the CDR3 DNA reads TGCAGTGCTGGCCGGGTCAATGAGCAGTTCTTC.

The chain combines TRBV28 with TRBJ1-2, with 8 nucleotides matching TRBD1. CDR3 size: 14 residues. V gave up 2 bases and J gave up 6 bases; unmatched junction bases: 5. Germline V gene lookup returns CDR1 MDHEN and CDR2 SYDVKM. CDR3 in DNA: TGTGCCAGCAGTTTAGTGGACAGGGAGAATGGCTACACCTTC. This encodes CASSLVDRENGYTF.

The rearrangement joins TRBV6-5 to TRBJ2-7, with 10 positions matching TRBD2. CDR1 MNHEY and CDR2 SVGAGI come from the germline V gene. The CDR3 consists of 16 residues. Trimming removed 0 bases from V and 2 bases from J; junction bases left unmatched: 4. The CDR3 bases are TGTGCCAGCAGTTACTCGATACTAGCGGGAACCTACGAGCAGTACTTC. Translation: CASSYSILAGTYEQYF.

J is TRBJ2-7 and V is TRBV10-1; 7 nucleotides match TRBD1. The ends lost 6 bases at V and 6 bases at J; junction bases unmatched: 5. The CDR3 length is 12 residues. Looked up from germline, CDR1 is WNHNN and CDR2 is SYGVQD (reference sequence). The DNA for the CDR3 is TGCGCCAGCAGGGATACAGGGGCCGAGCAGTACTTC. It translates to CASRDTGAEQYF.